This T cell receptor beta chain stems from a study of cytomegalovirus exposure and HLA in healthy donors. Germline V gives CDR1 GTSNPN, CDR2 SVGIG (reference sequence). The CDR3 spans 18 residues. The V gene end was trimmed by 0 bases and the J gene end by 9 bases; junction bases not matched to a gene: 13. The assay was immunoSEQ multiplex PCR, and TCRdb's table has in-frame clones only and misses some. This table has about 360,000 clones, roughly 89% appearing once. This receptor was taken from a woman younger than 35 in good health and CMV-seronegative. The source material was PBMCs. J is TRBJ2-1 and V is TRBV30; 14 nucleotides align to TRBD2. As DNA, the CDR3 is TGTGCCTGGAGTGTGGGACTAGCGGGAGATTATTGGTATGTTGAGCAGTTCTTC. Its protein is CAWSVGLAGDYWYVEQFF.